This T cell receptor beta chain was sequenced during a study of Graves' ophthalmopathy and Graves' hyperthyroidism. Findings and limits, study-wide: Sensitivity reached 55% to 71% and specificity more than 72% when the model predicted ophthalmopathy progression.

This clonotype was recorded many times. Its antigen is unidentified. The CDR3 has 14 residues. The V and J ends lost 5 bases and 4 bases respectively, with 9 bases between them. Using RNA transcripts, the TCR beta CDR3 regions were amplified. HTBI-primed first-round RT-PCR preceded second-round multiplex PCR. Each CDR3 protein gets one entry after TCRdb re-called the multiplex PCR reads with MiXCR. Among some 1.1 million distinct CDR3 sequences listed, about two fifths were seen once. The sequenced sample was peripheral blood or thyroid tissue (not recorded which). This clonotype was obtained from an adult man with Graves' hyperthyroidism. The chain combines TRBV12-3 or TRBV12-4 with TRBJ1-6; TRBD1 is a possible D gene (5 bases). This CDR3 is CASSDSIYNSPLHF. As DNA, the CDR3 is TGTGCCAGCAGTGACAGCATATATAATTCACCCCTCCACTTT.